These 14 T cell receptor beta chains share one sample of origin, sequenced in a study of diagnostic markers for celiac disease. Each CDR3 protein gets one entry in TCRdb, which reprocessed the reads and gives no DNA. This sample's clone table lists over a thousand distinct CDR3 sequences. The sample consisted of either unsorted cells or a sorted T cell fraction (not recorded which). The receptors shown here come from a human donor.

J is TRBJ2-1 and V is TRBV29-1; TCRdb lists TRBD2, though no DNA is available to test this call. In germline, CDR1 is SQVTM, CDR2 ANQGSEA. This CDR3 spans 13 amino acids. This chain's CDR3 is CSVETGGGDEQFF.

The V and J genes are TRBV20-1 and TRBJ1-1. The CDR3 has 14 amino acids. The germline gives CDR1 DFQATT, CDR2 SNEGSKA (reference sequence). The CDR3 protein is CSARDRVGRPEAFF.

The V call is TRBV4-1, the J call TRBJ1-1; TCRdb reports TRBD1, a call that lacks DNA to check it against. This CDR3 region has 15 residues. From germline, CDR1 is MGHRA and CDR2 YSYEKL. CDR3 protein: CASSQEGQMNTEAFF.

The rearrangement joins TRBV5-1 to TRBJ1-6; lacking DNA, the TRBD1 call made by TCRdb goes unchecked. CDR1 is SGHRS, CDR2 YFSETQ, per germline. This CDR3 has 14 amino acids. This chain's CDR3 is CASSPGQGYSPLHF. Combining the CDR3 with reference TRBV5-1 and TRBJ1-6 gives the whole variable domain KAGVTQTPRYLIKTRGQQVTLSCSPISGHRSVSWYQQTPGQGLQFLFEYFSETQRNKGNFPGRFSGRQFSNSRSEMNVSTLELGDSALYLCASSPGQGYSPLHFGNGTRLTVT.

The chain employs TRBV5-1 and TRBJ1-5; the TRBD1 assignment by TCRdb is unverifiable without DNA. The germline V gene has CDR1 SGHRS and CDR2 YFSETQ. The CDR3 sequence is 15 residues long. The CDR3 protein is CASSPYPGGNQPQHF. The variable domain in full, with the rest retrieved from reference TRBV5-1 and TRBJ1-5, is KAGVTQTPRYLIKTRGQQVTLSCSPISGHRSVSWYQQTPGQGLQFLFEYFSETQRNKGNFPGRFSGRQFSNSRSEMNVSTLELGDSALYLCASSPYPGGNQPQHFGDGTRLSIL.

The chain employs TRBV29-1 and TRBJ1-1; lacking DNA, the TRBD1 call made by TCRdb goes unchecked. CDR1 and CDR2 from the germline V gene are SQVTM and ANQGSEA. There are 13 residues in the CDR3. The CDR3 loop is CSVAWVGQNEAFF.

This rearrangement joins TRBV27 to TRBJ1-4; the TRBD1 assignment by TCRdb is unverifiable without DNA. The CDR3 loop spans 17 amino acids. Germline V gene sequence: CDR1 MNHEY, CDR2 SMNVEV (reference sequence). CDR3 region: CASSTSGTGGDSEKLFF.

Frequency places this clonotype as medium-sized. The gene calls are TRBV20-1 and TRBJ2-3; checking the TCRdb D call of TRBD1 is not possible without DNA. Germline values: CDR1 DFQATT, CDR2 SNEGSKA (reference sequence). This CDR3 has 13 residues. CDR3: CSAGDSLTDTQYF.

Judged by frequency, this clonotype is large (0.1 to 1%). The chain carries TRBV10-2 and TRBJ2-3. From germline, CDR1 is WSHSY and CDR2 SAAADI. The CDR3 extends over 14 amino acids. The CDR3: CASSVGTSIDTQYF.

The chain carries TRBV6-1 and TRBJ2-3; TCRdb's assignment of TRBD1 cannot be checked, as there is no DNA. The CDR3 sequence is 14 residues long. The germline V gene encodes CDR1 MNHNS and CDR2 SASEGT. The CDR3 here is CASSEPQAPYTQYF.

This clonotype is medium-sized (0.01 to 0.1%) by frequency. This chain connects TRBV3-1 to TRBJ1-1; TCRdb gives TRBD1 as the D gene, but with no DNA this cannot be confirmed. CDR3 length: 19 residues. Germline V lookup: CDR1 LGHDT, CDR2 YNNKEL (reference sequence). The chain's CDR3 is CASSTNLFGGTLKNTEAFF.

The chain has TRBV7-9 and TRBJ2-7; TCRdb returns TRBD1, unconfirmable since there is no DNA. Germline loops: CDR1 SEHNR, CDR2 FQNEAQ (reference sequence). This CDR3 has 14 residues. The CDR3 sequence: CASGGTASSYEQYF.

The chain carries TRBV21-1 and TRBJ1-1; the D call of TRBD1 rests on TCRdb alone, since no DNA is present to check it. TRBV21-1 is recorded as a pseudogene. This CDR3 spans 14 amino acids. The CDR3: CASSKDRGRGEAFF.

The rearrangement links TRBV20-1 to TRBJ2-1; with no DNA, the TCRdb D assignment of TRBD2 cannot be verified. The CDR3 is 16 residues long. Germline CDR1 and CDR2: DFQATT and SNEGSKA (reference sequence). The CDR3 region is CSARGLAASSYNEQFF.